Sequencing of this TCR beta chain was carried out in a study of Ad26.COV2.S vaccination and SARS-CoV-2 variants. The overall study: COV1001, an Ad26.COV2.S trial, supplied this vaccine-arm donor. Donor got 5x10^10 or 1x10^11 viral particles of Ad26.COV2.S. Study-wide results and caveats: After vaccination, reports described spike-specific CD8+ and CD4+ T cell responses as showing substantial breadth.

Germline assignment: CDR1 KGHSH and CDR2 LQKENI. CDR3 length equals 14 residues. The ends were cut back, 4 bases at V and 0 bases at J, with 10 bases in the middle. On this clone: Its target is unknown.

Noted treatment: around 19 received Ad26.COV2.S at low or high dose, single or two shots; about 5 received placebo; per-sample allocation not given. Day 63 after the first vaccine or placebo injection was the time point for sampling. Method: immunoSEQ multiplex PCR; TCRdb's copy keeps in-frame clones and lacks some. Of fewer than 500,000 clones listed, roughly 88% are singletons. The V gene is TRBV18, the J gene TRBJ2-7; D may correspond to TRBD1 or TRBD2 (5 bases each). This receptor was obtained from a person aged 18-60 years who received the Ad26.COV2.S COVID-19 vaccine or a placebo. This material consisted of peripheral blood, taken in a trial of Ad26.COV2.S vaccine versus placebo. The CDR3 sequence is CASSLGASSYEQYF. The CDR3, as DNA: TGTGCCAGCTCACTCGGGGCGAGCTCCTACGAGCAGTACTTC.